The 24 T cell receptor beta chains in this list originate from one sample, sequenced in a study of shared clonotypes between healthy human individuals. Clones were read by immunoSEQ multiplex PCR, and TCRdb kept only the in-frame ones, dropping some. The data hold 2.3 million or so clones, with 85% to 95% observed a single time. Sequenced input: naive CD4+ T cells from PBMCs. The sample's subset: CD45RA+ positively selected. All receptors derive from a man aged 18-30 years in good health. Some clones in this sample may be carry-over from other donors' samples.

This chain's CDR3 is CSARSWEEQFF. In nucleotides, the CDR3 is TGCAGTGCTAGGAGCTGGGAAGAGCAGTTCTTC. This chain connects TRBV20-1 to TRBJ2-1; the D is unclear. CDR1 and CDR2 from the germline V gene are DFQATT and SNEGSKA (reference sequence). The CDR3 has 11 amino acids. Trimming shortened V by 3 bases and J by 10 bases, and 10 bases separated the two germline ends.

The V call is TRBV28, the J call TRBJ2-7, with TRBD1 identical over 9 bases. V dropped 2 bases and J dropped 6; count of bases not matched to a gene: 5. The germline CDR1 and CDR2 sequences are MDHEN and SYDVKM. The CDR3 loop spans 14 amino acids. CDR3 in DNA: TGTGCCAGCAGTTTAGTGGGACAGGGTGCCGAGCAGTACTTC. Translation gives CASSLVGQGAEQYF.

This rearrangement joins TRBV11-2 to TRBJ2-7; TRBD2 aligns across 12 bases. Germline loops: CDR1 SGHAT, CDR2 FQNNGV. The CDR3 spans 18 residues. The V gene end was trimmed by 3 bases and the J gene end by 5 bases; junction bases not matched to a gene: 14. CDR3 nucleotides: TGTGCCAGCAGCTTTTGGGGGGCCCTAGCGGGAGGGCCCGACGAGCAGTACTTC. It translates to CASSFWGALAGGPDEQYF. Supplemented by reference TRBV11-2 and TRBJ2-7, the full variable domain reads EAGVAQSPRYKIIEKRQSVAFWCNPISGHATLYWYQQILGQGPKLLIQFQNNGVVDDSQLPKDRFSAERLKGVDSTLKIQPAKLEDSAVYLCASSFWGALAGGPDEQYFGPGTRLTVT.

In this sample, this clone turned up once. This chain joins TRBV6-5 and TRBJ2-7, with D maybe TRBD2 (6 bases). This CDR3 spans 14 amino acids. CDR1 and CDR2 (germline): MNHEY, SVGAGI. Trimming left V 6 bases short and J 2 bases short, with 14 bases between. The CDR3 here is CASSPRRGPYEQYF. CDR3 DNA sequence: TGTGCCAGCAGCCCCAGGCGGGGACCCTACGAGCAGTACTTC.

The chain has TRBV28 and TRBJ1-1; TRBD1 matches 8 bases. Germline V lookup: CDR1 MDHEN, CDR2 SYDVKM. V shed 5 bases, J shed 1 base, and the junction held 9 bases outside the gene matches. This CDR3 has 16 amino acids. The CDR3: CASSPHRGYGNTEAFF. CDR3 nucleotides: TGTGCCAGCAGTCCCCACAGGGGGTACGGGAACACTGAAGCTTTCTTT.

This chain connects TRBV20-1 to TRBJ2-1; D gene uncertain. The CDR3 totals 10 residues. Germline lookup yields CDR1 DFQATT and CDR2 SNEGSKA (reference sequence). The ends were cut back, 4 bases at V and 5 bases at J, with 3 bases in the middle. The CDR3 loop reads CSATHNEQFF. For the CDR3, the DNA is TGCAGTGCTACGCACAATGAGCAGTTCTTC.

In its sample, this clone was seen a few times. The chain couples TRBV5-1 to TRBJ2-5, with 7 nucleotides matching TRBD1. The V and J ends lost 4 bases and 1 base, in that order; junction bases with no gene match: 10. In germline, CDR1 is SGHRS, CDR2 YFSETQ. The CDR3 covers 16 residues. CDR3 in DNA: TGCGCCAGCAGCACTAGGACAGGAGCCTCCCAAGAGACCCAGTACTTC. Its translation is CASSTRTGASQETQYF.

The gene calls are TRBV6-6 and TRBJ1-5; possibly TRBD1 for D (5 bases). V was cut by 6 bases and J by 1 base, with 10 bases left in between. The CDR3 spans 14 residues. CDR1 and CDR2 (germline): MNHNY, SVGAGI (reference sequence). This CDR3 reads CASSQGLSNQPQHF. CDR3 bases: TGTGCCAGCAGCCAGGGCTTAAGCAATCAGCCCCAGCATTTT.

The chain joins TRBV5-1 to TRBJ2-5; 8 bases fit TRBD2. Germline V CDR1 and CDR2: SGHRS, YFSETQ. J was trimmed by 3 bases and V by 3 bases; bases with no gene match: 16. CDR3 length equals 18 residues. The CDR3 bases are TGCGCCAGCAGCTCAAGGAGGGGGTTACAGCGGGGGAAAGAGACCCAGTACTTC. Translating it yields CASSSRRGLQRGKETQYF.

This clone occurred a few times. The chain couples TRBV18 to TRBJ1-1, with 9 bases identical to TRBD1. The J segment lost 11 bases and the V segment lost 3 bases, leaving 7 bases of the junction unmatched. This CDR3 region has 13 residues. Germline CDR1 reads KGHSH; CDR2 reads LQKENI. CDR3 in amino acids: CASSPRTGAGAFF. CDR3 sequence (DNA): TGTGCCAGCTCACCTCGGACAGGGGCAGGCGCTTTCTTT.

As regards this clone: This specimen includes other DNA sequences encoding the same CDR3. The V and J genes are TRBV5-5 and TRBJ2-5; possibly TRBD1 for D (5 bases). The V and J ends lost 4 bases and 2 bases respectively, with 9 bases between them. Looked up from germline, CDR1 is SGHKS and CDR2 is YYEKEE (reference sequence). This CDR3 has 13 amino acids. The CDR3 DNA is TGTGCCAGCAGCCCCGACAGTCAAGAGACCCAGTACTTC. It is translated as CASSPDSQETQYF.

CDR3 residues: CASSLAPSGFNEQFF. The CDR3, as DNA: TGTGCCAGCAGCTTGGCCCCCTCGGGGTTCAATGAGCAGTTCTTC. The chain couples TRBV5-4 to TRBJ2-1, with D possibly matching TRBD2 (5 bases). Germline CDR1 and CDR2: SGHNT and YYREEE (reference sequence). The CDR3 has 15 residues. V lost 0 bases and J 6 bases, leaving 13 bases between the germline ends. The entire variable domain, with the rest obtained from reference TRBV5-4 and TRBJ2-1, is as follows: ETGVTQSPTHLIKTRGQQVTLRCSSQSGHNTVSWYQQALGQGPQFIFQYYREEENGRGNFPPRFSGLQFPNYSSELNVNALELDDSALYLCASSLAPSGFNEQFFGPGTRLTVL.

The chain is built from TRBV19 and TRBJ2-7; no clear D. V was pared by 4 bases and J by 3 bases, with 10 bases between. This CDR3 contains 13 residues. Germline lookup yields CDR1 LNHDA and CDR2 SQIVND (reference sequence). CDR3 amino acids: CASSKVGFYEQYF. The CDR3 DNA follows: TGTGCCAGTAGTAAGGTCGGTTTCTACGAGCAGTACTTC. Complete variable domain (other parts from reference TRBV19 and TRBJ2-7): DGGITQSPKYLFRKEGQNVTLSCEQNLNHDAMYWYRQDPGQGLRLIYYSQIVNDFQKGDIAEGYSVSREKKESFPLTVTSAQKNPTAFYLCASSKVGFYEQYFGPGTRLTVT.

This sequence joins TRBV7-8 and TRBJ2-2, with D perhaps TRBD2 (5 bases). In germline, CDR1 is SGHVS, CDR2 FQNEAQ. V was clipped by 1 base and J by 0 bases, with 12 bases between them. This CDR3 is built from 17 residues. CDR3 bases: TGTGCCAGCAGCTTAGGTCGGCTAGCCGCGAACACCGGGGAGCTGTTTTTT. Protein: CASSLGRLAANTGELFF.

The table lists this clone with a count of one. The chain carries TRBV10-3 and TRBJ2-2; D gene unclear. The CDR3 is made up of 15 amino acids. Germline V lookup: CDR1 ENHRY, CDR2 SYGVKD. V gave up 8 bases and J gave up 0 bases, with 13 bases separating them. CDR3 sequence (DNA): TGTGCCATCGGTCCCAGCCCTACGAACACCGGGGAGCTGTTTTTT. It specifies CAIGPSPTNTGELFF.

The chain uses TRBV7-8 and TRBJ1-5, with D unresolved. Trimming left V 1 base short and J 6 bases short, with 13 bases between. This CDR3 has 15 residues. The germline gives CDR1 SGHVS, CDR2 FQNEAQ. CDR3 nucleotide sequence: TGTGCCAGCAGCTTAGGCAGCCAAGGTAGTCAGCCCCAGCATTTT. Its translation: CASSLGSQGSQPQHF.

Here the CDR3 DNA reads TGCGCCAGCAGCTCGGACAGGGCCTATGGCTACACCTTC. Translating it yields CASSSDRAYGYTF. The rearrangement uses TRBV5-1 and TRBJ1-2; TRBD1 agrees at 8 bases. The CDR3 has 13 residues. CDR1 and CDR2 from the germline V gene are SGHRS and YFSETQ. The V and J ends lost 3 bases and 4 bases, in that order; junction bases with no gene match: 2.

This CDR3 is CASSRSGRTSTDTQYF. CDR3 DNA sequence: TGTGCCAGCAGCCGTAGCGGGAGGACTAGCACAGATACGCAGTATTTT. The rearrangement uses TRBV11-3 and TRBJ2-3, with TRBD2 identical over 10 bases. Looked up from germline, CDR1 is SGHNT and CDR2 is YENEEA. J was trimmed by 0 bases and V by 5 bases; bases with no gene match: 5. The CDR3 loop spans 16 amino acids.

This clone appeared a single time. The rearrangement joins TRBV5-1 to TRBJ1-2; TRBD1 is a possible D gene (6 bases). The V gene's germline CDR1 is SGHRS and CDR2 YFSETQ. V was shortened by 7 bases and J by 4 bases, with 23 bases between the two germline ends. The CDR3 is 16 residues long. CDR3 DNA: TGCGCCAGCCACGGGGGAGACAGGAAAGGTGGCTATGGCTACACCTTC. This encodes CASHGGDRKGGYGYTF.

The J gene is TRBJ2-7, the V gene TRBV7-2; 8 positions match TRBD2. Germline V gives CDR1 SGHTA, CDR2 FQGNSA. V shed 1 base and J 7 bases; nucleotides not matched to a gene: 6. This CDR3 contains 14 residues. The chain's CDR3 is CASSLDFGGREQYF. CDR3 nucleotides: TGTGCCAGCAGCTTAGATTTTGGCGGGAGGGAGCAGTACTTC. Complete variable domain (other parts from reference TRBV7-2 and TRBJ2-7): GAGVSQSPSNKVTEKGKDVELRCDPISGHTALYWYRQSLGQGLEFLIYFQGNSAPDKSGLPSDRFSAERTGGSVSTLTIQRTQQEDSAVYLCASSLDFGGREQYFGPGTRLTVT.

The chain joins TRBV27 to TRBJ2-3; 8 bases fit TRBD2. The CDR3 extends over 13 amino acids. The V gene's germline CDR1 is MNHEY and CDR2 SMNVEV (reference sequence). The J segment lost 2 bases and the V segment lost 8 bases, leaving 3 bases of the junction unmatched. In nucleotides, the CDR3 is TGTGCCAGCGGTAGCGGGGACACAGATACGCAGTATTTT. Amino acids: CASGSGDTDTQYF.

The chain links TRBV7-9 to TRBJ2-7; TRBD2 matches at 9 bases. The CDR3 contains 15 residues. V lost 1 base and J lost 3; bases outside the gene matches: 4. CDR1 is SEHNR and CDR2 is FQNEAQ in the germline V gene (reference sequence). The CDR3 DNA sequence: TGTGCCAGCAGCTTAGTTTCTAGCGGGAACTACGAGCAGTACTTC. This translates into CASSLVSSGNYEQYF.

The gene calls are TRBV4-3 and TRBJ2-2; D possibly corresponds to TRBD1 (6 bases). Germline CDR1 LGHNA, CDR2 YSLEER. Trimming removed 4 bases from V and 3 bases from J, with 12 bases in between. There are 15 residues in the CDR3. The CDR3 sequence is CASSLGQLDTGELFF. The CDR3 DNA reads as TGCGCCAGCAGCCTCGGACAGTTGGACACCGGGGAGCTGTTTTTT.

The V and J genes are TRBV5-6 and TRBJ2-5, with a weak D call TRBD1 (6 bases). Germline V gives CDR1 SGHDT, CDR2 YYEEEE. Between the trimmed V and J ends, which lost 3 bases and 6 bases, there was a span of 15 bases. The CDR3 covers 14 residues. The CDR3 loop reads CASSSGGQSKTQYF. The DNA of the CDR3 is TGTGCCAGCAGCTCGGGCGGACAGTCGAAGACCCAGTACTTC.